These T cell receptor beta chains were read from a single sample in a study of blood T cell repertoires in COVID-19. The method was immunoSEQ multiplex PCR; TCRdb's version includes in-frame clones alone and lacks a portion of them. Of some 95,000 clones listed, 87% are singletons. Sequenced material: peripheral blood. These receptors were obtained from an older man with acute or convalescent COVID-19. The CDR3 runs from the conserved cysteine through the conserved F or W. A D gene is named only where the DNA matches it firmly. Size is omitted from some rows. Given values are once, few, many or a class for expanded clones.

v_call	clone_size	j_call	d_call	cdr3_aa	cdr3_nt
TRBV5-1	-	TRBJ2-1	TRBD2	CASSPGGVGGGAYNEQFF	TGCGCCAGCAGCCCTGGCGGTGTCGGCGGGGGGGCCTACAATGAGCAGTTCTTC
TRBV6-5	-	TRBJ1-2	-	CASSTAGAHYGYTF	TGTGCCAGCAGTACTGCAGGGGCGCACTATGGCTACACCTTC
TRBV5-1	-	TRBJ2-5	TRBD1	CASSPDRGRGETQYF	TGCGCCAGCAGCCCGGACAGGGGGCGGGGGGAGACCCAGTACTTC
TRBV19	once	TRBJ2-1	TRBD2	CASSMRSGAIEEQFF	TGTGCCAGTAGTATGAGGAGCGGGGCGATTGAGGAGCAGTTCTTC
TRBV2	-	TRBJ2-5	-	CASSTPLGWLQETQYF	TGTGCCAGCAGTACGCCACTCGGGTGGCTACAAGAGACCCAGTACTTC
TRBV19	once	TRBJ1-6	TRBD1	CASSIVGTGAGRNNSPLHF	TGTGCCAGTAGTATAGTTGGGACAGGGGCCGGAAGGAATAATTCACCCCTCCACTTT
TRBV25-1	-	TRBJ1-1	TRBD1	CASSTTGGRGRAFF	TGTGCCAGCAGTACGACAGGGGGCAGAGGGAGAGCTTTCTTT
TRBV14	-	TRBJ1-2	-	CASSPLFGGALGGYTF	TGTGCCAGCAGCCCCCTTTTTGGAGGGGCCCTGGGTGGCTACACCTTC
TRBV6-5	-	TRBJ1-4	-	CASSYSTQGREKLFF	TGTGCCAGCAGTTACTCAACCCAGGGTCGGGAAAAACTGTTTTTT
TRBV9	-	TRBJ1-3	TRBD1	CASSPRQGDSGNTIYF	TGTGCCAGCAGCCCCCGACAGGGAGACTCTGGAAACACCATATATTTT
TRBV18	-	TRBJ2-1	TRBD1	CASSPQGALGYGEQFF	TGTGCCAGCTCACCCCAGGGGGCCCTTGGATACGGTGAGCAGTTCTTC
TRBV10-3	few	TRBJ1-1	TRBD1	CAISRIGAQGAMNTEAFF	TGTGCCATCAGCCGGATAGGGGCACAGGGGGCGATGAACACTGAAGCTTTCTTT